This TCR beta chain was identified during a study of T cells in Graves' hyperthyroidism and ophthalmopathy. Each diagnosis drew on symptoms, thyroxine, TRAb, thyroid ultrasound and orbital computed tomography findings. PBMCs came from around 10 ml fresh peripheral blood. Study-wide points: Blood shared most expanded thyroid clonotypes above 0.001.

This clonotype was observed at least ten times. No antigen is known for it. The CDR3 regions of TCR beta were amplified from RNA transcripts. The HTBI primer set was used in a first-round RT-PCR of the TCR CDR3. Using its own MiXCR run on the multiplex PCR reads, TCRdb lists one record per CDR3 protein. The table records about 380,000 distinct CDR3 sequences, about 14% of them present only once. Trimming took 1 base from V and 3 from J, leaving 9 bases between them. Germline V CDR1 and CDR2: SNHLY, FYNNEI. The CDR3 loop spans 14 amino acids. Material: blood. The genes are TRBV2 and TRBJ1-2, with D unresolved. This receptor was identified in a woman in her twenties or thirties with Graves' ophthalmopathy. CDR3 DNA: TGTGCCAGCAGTGAAGGGCGCGGTGACTATGGCTACACCTTC. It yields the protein CASSEGRGDYGYTF.